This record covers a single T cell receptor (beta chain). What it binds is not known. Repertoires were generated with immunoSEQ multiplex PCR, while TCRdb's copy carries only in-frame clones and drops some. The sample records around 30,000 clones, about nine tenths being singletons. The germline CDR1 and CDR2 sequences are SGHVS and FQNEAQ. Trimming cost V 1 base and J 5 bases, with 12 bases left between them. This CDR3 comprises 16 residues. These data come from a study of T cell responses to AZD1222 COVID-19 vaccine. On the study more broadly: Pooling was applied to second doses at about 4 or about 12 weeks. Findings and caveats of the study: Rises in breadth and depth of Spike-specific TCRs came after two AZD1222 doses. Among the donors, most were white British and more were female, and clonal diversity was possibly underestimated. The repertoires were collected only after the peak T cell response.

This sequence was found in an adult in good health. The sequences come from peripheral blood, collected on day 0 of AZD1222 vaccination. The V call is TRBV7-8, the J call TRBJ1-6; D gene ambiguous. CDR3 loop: CASSLGGRRNNSPLHF. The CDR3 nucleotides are TGTGCCAGCAGCTTAGGTGGACGCCGGAATAATTCACCCCTCCACTTT.